This T cell receptor (beta chain) was found in a study of PD-1 blockade in classical Hodgkin lymphoma (dated by TCRdb to the early 2020s). At the level of the whole study: Nivolumab dosing was 3 mg/kg intravenously every 2 weeks, continuing until either disease progression or unacceptable toxicity. To define a peripheral blood immune signature of response to PD-1 blockade in classical Hodgkin lymphoma, the study combined TCR beta sequencing with CyTOF.

In the paper's terms, the time point label means: cycle 2 day 1 (C2D1) of nivolumab. Every trial patient had relapsed following autologous stem cell transplantation, and prior brentuximab vedotin exposure was what differed among cohorts A, B and C. The trial cohort included fewer than 65 patients with relapsed/refractory classical Hodgkin lymphoma, and each patient had a best overall response of complete response, partial response or progressive disease. Trial patients were treated with single-agent nivolumab in the multi-cohort phase II CheckMate 205 trial. An independent review committee assessed best overall response by applying the 2007 International Working Group response criteria. PBMCs from the trial were collected at three points: immediately before nivolumab initiation (C1D1), and during therapy at cycle 2 day 1 and cycle 4 day 1. Peripheral blood was collected in 8 mL Vacutainer Cell Preparation Tubes, from which PBMCs were isolated by centrifugation and then cryopreserved.

Genomic DNA was extracted with the Qiagen DNeasy kit from unsorted PBMCs and from negatively selected CD4+ and CD8+ fractions. TCR beta CDR3 regions were amplified by immunoSEQ multiplex PCR using primers annealing to V and J segments. Amplification bias was minimized using a synthetic immune receptor repertoire, and residual bias was removed computationally after sequencing. The study's processing was this. Repertoire diversity was quantified as the Shannon entropy index using custom Python scripts. The unsorted, CD4+ and CD8+ repertoires were each analyzed separately, with the exception of combined analyses, where CD4+ and CD8+ sequences were merged in silico. Clonal expansion was defined as at least a 2-fold frequency increase after treatment relative to C1D1, with a pseudocount of 0.5 for undetected baseline clones. Clones with 0 or 1 copy at C1D1 were defined as singleton clones, while clones with 2 or more copies were defined as non-singleton clones. By matching protein sequences in sorted samples from the same patient, clones expanded in unsorted samples were annotated as CD4+, CD8+ or unknown. Wilcoxon tests were applied to paired samples to test diversity changes from C1D1 to C4D1. This is the immuneACCESS table as TCRdb keeps it, with only in-frame sequences that have V and J called. A part of the clones is gone; compared with another copy, unresolved V genes explain less than half, and the rest is unexplained. The D gene and trimming were derived from the DNA, and the V and J assignments and clone size from that table. This sample gives roughly 70,000 clones in total; around 75% of them show up just once. The ten largest clones take up 9% to 10% of the sample.

This clone counts as medium-sized (0.01 to 0.1%). What antigen it recognizes has not been identified. Per-base quality was not reported, and no clone a single base away is much larger than it. This same CDR3 is encoded by further DNA sequences in the sample. Results the study describes overall, beyond this receptor: Trial patients with a complete response had baseline diversity similar to that of newly diagnosed patients, while partial responders and progressors had significantly lower diversity. Lower diversity was observed in patients in whom nivolumab was started less than 1 year after ASCT, and these patients were excluded from later analyses so that confounding by immune reconstitution would be avoided. A significant rise by C4D1 was seen in CD4+ but not CD8+ TCR diversity (p=0.0027 vs p=0.16), with the rise being most apparent in complete responders (p=0.02). Baseline TCR diversity was reported to be lower in newly diagnosed patients than in healthy donors, and even lower in relapsed/refractory patients. Only a single clinical trial cohort was studied, and what caused the repertoire differences, possibly disease activity or prior therapy, remained undefined.

This clonotype originated in a human donor with classical Hodgkin lymphoma. Specimen: peripheral blood mononuclear cells (PBMCs), collected before the second cycle of nivolumab.

The CDR3 loop reads CASSQGTEAFF. The bases are TGTGCCAGCAGTCAGGGCACTGAAGCTTTCTTT. The V and J segments used are TRBV28 and TRBJ1-1; perhaps TRBD1 is the D gene, with 5 bases matching. The CDR3 runs 11 residues from the cysteine to the phenylalanine. Only the CDR3 part of the read is kept: 33 bases, read in frame from the first base. The germline V gene yields MDHEN for CDR1 and SYDVKM for CDR2. Trimming removed 5 bases from V and 4 bases from J, leaving 5 bases between the germline ends.